This T cell receptor beta chain was observed in a study of long-term antiretroviral therapy in people with HIV (dated by TCRdb to the early 2020s). In terms of the full investigation: The earliest samples were collected roughly a decade before the 2015 WHO recommendation for immediate ART, at a time when ART was usually postponed until CD4 counts fell. A retrospective serial study tested whether ART initiation and durable HIV suppression were associated with changes in peripheral blood TRB repertoire composition and diversity. Among the approximately 30 participants with HIV, about a dozen were female. No cross-contamination during QIAcube processing was shown when test extractions of a monoclonal T-cell line were performed alongside around 30 polyclonal samples. From some 28 adults with confirmed HIV infection, the cohort provided roughly 200 cryopreserved PBMC samples, gathered serially across a mean of approximately six years (range 1-12). What the work shows at the level of the full study, not this receptor alone: Expanded TRB clones identified before ART initiation dominated the repertoire across all time points, though the dominance fluctuated and decreased in many PLHIV after ART. A significant increase in TRB diversity was found to be associated with ART initiation, although TRB diversity was observed to remain significantly below that of transplant donor controls even after long-term ART. Inferences about post-ART repertoire changes were limited because no data were available on ART adherence, viral resistance or therapy changes. The samples span the years 2004 to 2017, and the ART regimens used at that time may not be as effective as current regimens. Unsorted PBMC were profiled instead of sorted CD4+ and CD8+ T cells because pre-ART samples had limited cell numbers. CDR3 length ranges in HIV repertoires were narrower than in controls, and network structure suggested an antigen-experienced repertoire with only a slight naive shift after ART. Since PBMC availability was limited, sequencing covered only the TCR beta chain, with no alpha chain pairing.

Note on this clone: The specificity of this receptor is unknown. Base qualities are missing; no much larger clone stands one base away.

Inclusion was restricted to participants for whom at least one PBMC sample before ART initiation and at least two post-ART samples were available. Treatment was received in the United States of America by all participants with HIV. Before DNA extraction, cryopreserved samples of 1-10 million PBMC were thawed and washed. At the time of the earliest PBMC sample for each participant with HIV, ages ranged from roughly 23 to 60 years. Each participant contributed PBMC samples from 1-4 timepoints before ART initiation and 2-8 timepoints after ART initiation, with a median of 7 samples. For every participant, serial HIV viral load, CD4+ T-cell count, ART history and demographic data were obtained. Genomic DNA was extracted from unsorted PBMC with a Qiagen kit on a QIAcube, processed in batches of 12 samples. The immunoSEQ hsTCRB v3.0 assay was used at survey level resolution to sequence the TRB variable region. The target sequencing depth for TRB was 40,000-50,000 T-cell genomes per sample. TRB libraries were pooled and sequenced on an Illumina MiSeq using a v3 150-cycle kit. Concerning the study's data processing: Analysis of repertoires was carried out in R inside a reproducible Nextflow workflow spanning QC, data transformation and analysis. LymphoSeq2, an R package for exploring AIRR-Seq data, was used to implement the custom analyses. A handful of samples yielding fewer than 5000 total TRB sequences were excluded, leaving more than 150 analyzed HIV repertoires. Among the roughly 200 retained HIV repertoires, 55 to 60 were collected before ART initiation and 120 to 140 after ART initiation. Repertoires were downsampled to 5000 TRB nucleotide sequences, and summary statistics were averaged over 100 downsampling iterations. The analysis kept only TRB sequences whose CDR3 regions were at least seven amino acids long. Diversity was assessed using a clonality score derived from Shannon entropy and using the Gini coefficient. In the repertoire networks, any two of the top 5000 CDR3 amino acid sequences were linked whenever the two sequences differed by an edit distance of one. GLIPH2 predicted antigen specificity groups and MHC restriction for TRB CDR3 amino acid sequences. To flag known CMV, EBV, HIV or tissue antigen associations, CDR3 amino acid sequences were matched against VDJdb and McPAS-TCR. Pre-ART, post-ART and control groups were compared with Wilcoxon signed-rank tests and Holm-Bonferroni correction. Held by TCRdb, this immuneACCESS table contains in-frame sequences only and omits some clones. Under half of the omission traces to an unresolved V gene where checked; the cause of the rest is unknown. That table furnishes V, J and clone size, whereas the DNA furnished D and trimming. In this sample the table shows about 39,000 clones, roughly nine tenths of which occur a single time. Jointly, the top ten make up 3.5% to 4.5% of the sample.

The CDR3, from cysteine to phenylalanine, totals 15 residues. Only the CDR3 DNA stays, 45 bases, in frame from base 1. The germline V gene specifies SGHVS as CDR1 and FQNEAQ as CDR2. Trimming costs V 5 bases and J 0 bases, and their ends lie 12 bases apart. The chain uses TRBV7-8 and TRBJ2-3; the D gene remains uncertain. Sample: unsorted PBMCs, taken 1.2 years after starting antiretroviral therapy. This receptor was taken from a woman between 50 and 59 years old with HIV. The CDR3 protein sequence reads: CASSPTSASTDTQYF. The DNA sequence is as follows: TGTGCCAGCAGCCCGACGAGTGCTAGCACAGATACGCAGTATTTT. The entire variable domain, with the stretches around the CDR3 drawn from the reference TRBV7-8 and TRBJ2-3 proteins, is GAGVSQSPRYKVAKRGQDVALRCDPISGHVSLFWYQQALGQGPEFLTYFQNEAQLDKSGLPSDRFFAERPEGSVSTLKIQRTQQEDSAVYLCASSPTSASTDTQYFGPGTRLTVL.